Listed here are 10 T cell receptor beta chains from one sample, sequenced in a study of blood T cell repertoires in COVID-19 (dated by TCRdb to between 2020 and 2021). Library prep was done by the immunoSEQ multiplex PCR assay. Here the immuneACCESS table is served through TCRdb, limited to in-frame sequences with V and J called. Missing clones are a known gap in these copies; in checked studies unresolved V genes cover under half, and the rest lacks a known reason. For this sample the table gives fewer than 70,000 clones, of which roughly 86% were detected only once. Around 6.9% of the sample is in the top ten clones. The sequencing sample was made of peripheral blood. Receptors originate from a man between 60 and 75 years old with active or convalescent COVID-19.

V and J are TRBV4-3 and TRBJ1-6; TRBD1 is a possible D gene (6 bases). Germline assignment: CDR1 LGHNA and CDR2 YSLEER. With 4 bases removed from V and 0 bases from J, the gap between germline ends came to 16 bases. The CDR3 extends over 18 amino acids. CDR3 bases: TGCGCCAGCAGCCGAAATAAGGGGGTGAGCTCCTATAATTCACCCCTCCACTTT. This sequence encodes CASSRNKGVSSYNSPLHF.

V gene TRBV11-2 combines with J gene TRBJ1-2; a possible D gene is TRBD1 (6 bases). The V gene's germline CDR1 is SGHAT and CDR2 FQNNGV. V lost 5 bases and J lost 4, with 11 bases in between. The length of the CDR3 is 13 residues. The CDR3: CASSLGQSYGYTF. For the CDR3, the DNA is TGTGCCAGCAGCCTCGGACAGTCCTATGGCTACACCTTC.

The V gene is TRBV6-5, the J gene TRBJ2-7, with a possible D match to TRBD1 (6 bases). Germline values: CDR1 MNHEY, CDR2 SVGAGI. Trimming cost V 7 bases and J 4 bases, with 17 bases left between them. The CDR3 length is 14 residues. The CDR3 nucleotides read TGTGCCAGCATTAACAGGGTCGGGCAGTACGAGCAGTACTTC. This sequence encodes CASINRVGQYEQYF.

V is TRBV7-2 and J is TRBJ1-5; TRBD1 is a possible D gene (6 bases). The germline CDR1 and CDR2 sequences are SGHTA and FQGNSA. The CDR3 covers 16 residues. Trimming shortened V by 5 bases and J by 6 bases, and 20 bases separated the two germline ends. The CDR3 reads CASSPGPRSGAQPQHF. DNA for the CDR3: TGTGCCAGCAGCCCCGGGCCCCGTTCAGGGGCTCAGCCCCAGCATTTT.

The chain has TRBV7-3 and TRBJ2-1; 8 bases match TRBD2. After removal of 5 bases from V and 5 bases from J, the junction contained 8 bases not matched to a gene. Germline lookup yields CDR1 SGHTA and CDR2 FQGTGA. The CDR3 has 15 amino acids. CDR3 nucleotides: TGTGCCAGCAGCCATCGCGGGGGGTTCAACAATGAGCAGTTCTTC. Translating it yields CASSHRGGFNNEQFF. The entire variable domain, with the rest obtained from reference TRBV7-3 and TRBJ2-1, is as follows: GAGVSQTPSNKVTEKGKYVELRCDPISGHTALYWYRQSLGQGPEFLIYFQGTGAADDSGLPNDRFFAVRPEGSVSTLKIQRTERGDSAVYLCASSHRGGFNNEQFFGPGTRLTVL.

The chain links TRBV27 to TRBJ1-2; D not certain. This CDR3 spans 15 amino acids. The germline V and J ends were trimmed by 4 bases and 1 base, with 13 bases remaining between them. Germline CDR1 reads MNHEY; CDR2 reads SMNVEV (reference sequence). The CDR3 DNA reads as TGTGCCAGCAGTTCAGCCACAGCGGGTAACTATGGCTACACCTTC. Translation gives CASSSATAGNYGYTF.

The chain carries TRBV7-8 and TRBJ2-7; 13 bases align to TRBD2. Trimming took 2 bases from V and 1 from J; bases not matched to a gene: 5. This CDR3 contains 17 residues. Germline lookup yields CDR1 SGHVS and CDR2 FQNEAQ. The DNA of the CDR3 is TGTGCCAGCAGCTTAAGACTAGCGGGGGGATTTTCCTACGAGCAGTACTTC. This codes for CASSLRLAGGFSYEQYF.

The chain employs TRBV7-2 and TRBJ2-7; TRBD1 matches at 7 bases. The germline V gene has CDR1 SGHTA and CDR2 FQGNSA. Unmatched junction bases numbered 14, after V lost 5 bases and J lost 4 bases. The CDR3 spans 16 residues. CDR3 sequence (DNA): TGTGCCAGCAGCCCCCATCATACGCCACAGGGGTACGAGCAGTACTTC. As protein: CASSPHHTPQGYEQYF.

The chain joins TRBV4-1 to TRBJ1-1; D perhaps matches TRBD1 (6 bases). CDR3 length: 16 amino acids. The V gene's germline CDR1 is MGHRA and CDR2 YSYEKL. V was cut by 1 base and J by 2 bases, with 14 bases left in between. Here the CDR3 DNA reads TGCGCCAGCAGCCAAGGTCCCACAGGGAGAAACACTGAAGCTTTCTTT. Its protein product is CASSQGPTGRNTEAFF.

This clone has just one count. This chain connects TRBV9 to TRBJ1-4; TRBD1 might be the D (6 bases). Trimming cost V 4 bases and J 7 bases, with 14 bases left between them. Germline V gene lookup returns CDR1 SGDLS and CDR2 YYNGEE. This CDR3 contains 14 residues. For the CDR3, the DNA is TGTGCCAGCAGCTCCGAACAGGGTTCTGAAAAACTGTTTTTT. Translating it yields CASSSEQGSEKLFF.